A single sample gave rise to the 25 T cell receptor beta chains below, sequenced in a study of blood T cell repertoires in COVID-19. Only in-frame clones appear in the TCRdb table, and some are missing; sequencing was by immunoSEQ multiplex PCR. In the table there are 100,000 to 150,000 clones, 81% of which are singletons. What was sequenced was peripheral blood. The receptors derive from a man aged 30 to 45 with COVID-19, enrolled during active disease.

A single count supports this clone. V and J are TRBV18 and TRBJ1-2; TRBD1 aligns across 7 bases. The CDR3 has 16 residues. The V gene's germline CDR1 is KGHSH and CDR2 LQKENI. Trimming removed 2 bases from V and 4 bases from J; junction bases left unmatched: 10. The CDR3 here is CASSPGSRGRGYGYTF. The CDR3 region has the DNA TGTGCCAGCTCACCAGGGTCGAGGGGGCGCGGCTATGGCTACACCTTC.

The chain uses TRBV14 and TRBJ1-1; a possible D gene is TRBD1 (5 bases). Per germline, CDR1 SGHDN and CDR2 FVKESK. V shed 0 bases and J shed 5 bases, with 22 bases lying between them. This CDR3 comprises 18 residues. This CDR3 reads CASSQEGRANIYFTEAFF. The CDR3 nucleotides are TGTGCCAGCAGCCAAGAAGGCAGGGCGAATATTTATTTTACTGAAGCTTTCTTT.

J is TRBJ1-1 and V is TRBV30; a weak D match, TRBD1 (5 bases). The germline V and J ends were trimmed by 1 base and 11 bases, with 17 bases remaining between them. The CDR3 is 13 amino acids. Germline V gives CDR1 GTSNPN, CDR2 SVGIG (reference sequence). CDR3 region: CAWSGDSRILAFF. CDR3 bases: TGTGCCTGGAGTGGAGACAGTCGGATTCTGGCTTTCTTT.

This sequence joins TRBV30 and TRBJ2-1; 14 bases align to TRBD2. The CDR3 covers 15 residues. V lost 2 bases and J lost 6; bases outside the gene matches: 3. The V gene's germline CDR1 is GTSNPN and CDR2 SVGIG (reference sequence). This CDR3 reads CAWSQGLAGVNEQFF. The CDR3 nucleotides are TGTGCCTGGAGTCAGGGACTAGCGGGGGTCAATGAGCAGTTCTTC. The full variable domain, its missing parts supplied by reference TRBV30 and TRBJ2-1, is SQTIHQWPATLVQPVGSPLSLECTVEGTSNPNLYWYRQAAGRGLQLLFYSVGIGQISSEVPQNLSASRPQDRQFILSSKKLLLSDSGFYLCAWSQGLAGVNEQFFGPGTRLTVL.

The chain joins TRBV7-2 to TRBJ2-7, with 9 bases identical to TRBD1. Germline-derived CDR1 and CDR2 are SGHTA and FQGNSA. CDR3 length equals 16 residues. V shed 2 bases, J shed 6 bases, and the junction held 11 bases outside the gene matches. As DNA, the CDR3 is TGTGCCAGCAGCTTAATATTCCGGACAGGGGCCGCCGAGCAGTACTTC. This gives the protein CASSLIFRTGAAEQYF.

This chain joins TRBV3-1 (or the pseudogene TRBV3-2) and TRBJ2-7; 11 bases are shared with TRBD1. This CDR3 spans 15 amino acids. The junction had 7 bases not matched to a gene; V was cut back by 4 bases and J by 5 bases. Germline CDR1 LGHDT, CDR2 YNNKEL (reference sequence). This CDR3 reads CASSRTGQGVHEQYF. The CDR3 DNA is TGTGCCAGCAGCCGAACGGGACAGGGGGTCCACGAGCAGTACTTC.

CDR3 amino acids: CASSVGLDYNEQFF. The CDR3 nucleotides are TGTGCCAGCAGCGTGGGACTAGATTACAATGAGCAGTTCTTC. V is TRBV7-3 and J is TRBJ2-1, with TRBD2 matching 8 bases. Unmatched junction bases numbered 4, after V lost 5 bases and J lost 4 bases. This CDR3 region has 14 residues. Germline V CDR1 and CDR2: SGHTA, FQGTGA. Variable domain in full (rest from reference TRBV7-3 and TRBJ2-1): GAGVSQTPSNKVTEKGKYVELRCDPISGHTALYWYRQSLGQGPEFLIYFQGTGAADDSGLPNDRFFAVRPEGSVSTLKIQRTERGDSAVYLCASSVGLDYNEQFFGPGTRLTVL.

J is TRBJ2-5 and V is TRBV20-1, with 9 nucleotides matching TRBD1. Germline V lookup: CDR1 DFQATT, CDR2 SNEGSKA (reference sequence). The V segment lost 3 bases and the J segment 1 base; nucleotides outside the gene matches: 9. The length of the CDR3 is 16 residues. The CDR3: CSASLGQGRTQETQYF. The CDR3 coding sequence is TGCAGTGCTAGTTTAGGACAGGGGCGAACCCAAGAGACCCAGTACTTC.

V gene TRBV7-8 combines with J gene TRBJ2-1; 7 positions agree with TRBD1. There are 15 residues in the CDR3. The J segment lost 2 bases and the V segment lost 1 base, leaving 2 bases of the junction unmatched. CDR1 is SGHVS and CDR2 is FQNEAQ in the germline V gene. The CDR3, as DNA: TGTGCCAGCAGCTTAGAGGGGGCGGCCTACAATGAGCAGTTCTTC. Translating it yields CASSLEGAAYNEQFF.

J is TRBJ2-5 and V is TRBV13; the match to TRBD2 covers 11 bases. Trimming took 4 bases from V and 4 from J; bases not matched to a gene: 14. Germline V gene sequence: CDR1 PRHDT, CDR2 FYEKMQ (reference sequence). The CDR3 covers 18 residues. The CDR3 nucleotides are TGTGCCAGCAGCTCCACGGCTAGCGGGGGGTACTTTCGAGAGACCCAGTACTTC. Translation: CASSSTASGGYFRETQYF. The whole variable domain, remainder taken from reference TRBV13 and TRBJ2-5, is AAGVIQSPRHLIKEKRETATLKCYPIPRHDTVYWYQQGPGQDPQFLISFYEKMQSDKGSIPDRFSAQQFSDYHSELNMSSLELGDSALYFCASSSTASGGYFRETQYFGPGTRLLVL.

This clone was counted only a few times. V and J are TRBV6-4 and TRBJ2-1, with D possibly being TRBD2 (6 bases). The CDR3 extends over 16 amino acids. Trimming removed 6 bases from V and 0 bases from J, with 15 bases in between. CDR1 and CDR2 from the germline V gene are MRHNA and SNTAGT. The CDR3 loop is CASSNGDSSSYNEQFF. CDR3 coding DNA: TGTGCCAGCAGCAATGGGGACTCGAGCTCCTACAATGAGCAGTTCTTC.

The chain employs TRBV6-1 and TRBJ2-1, with D possibly TRBD2 on 5 matching bases. Germline V lookup: CDR1 MNHNS, CDR2 SASEGT. The CDR3 has 13 amino acids. V was cut by 2 bases and J by 6 bases, with 8 bases left in between. CDR3 sequence: CASSELGSNEQFF. The CDR3 region has the DNA TGTGCCAGCAGTGAATTAGGGAGCAATGAGCAGTTCTTC.

This clone was picked up one time. The V and J genes are TRBV6-1 and TRBJ1-6; D is possibly TRBD1 (5 bases). V lost 0 bases and J lost 6, with 9 bases in between. The CDR3 runs to 15 residues. Germline V gives CDR1 MNHNS, CDR2 SASEGT. The CDR3 protein is CASSEAPQGNSPLHF. In DNA form, the CDR3 reads TGTGCCAGCAGTGAAGCGCCTCAGGGTAATTCACCCCTCCACTTT.

This clone came up a few times. The chain couples TRBV4-3 to TRBJ2-7, with 7 positions matching TRBD2. After removal of 1 base from V and 0 bases from J, the junction contained 9 bases not matched to a gene. Germline CDR1 reads LGHNA; CDR2 reads YSLEER. The length of the CDR3 is 17 residues. CDR3 coding DNA: TGCGCCAGCAGCCAAGCTTTTGCGCGGGGGACCTCCTACGAGCAGTACTTC. This gives the protein CASSQAFARGTSYEQYF.

This clone was observed a handful of times. The rearrangement joins TRBV19 to TRBJ2-7; D is perhaps TRBD1 (5 bases). Trimming cost V 0 bases and J 4 bases, with 13 bases left between them. CDR1 LNHDA and CDR2 SQIVND come from the germline V gene (reference sequence). The CDR3 length is 15 residues. The DNA for the CDR3 is TGTGCCAGTAGTATAGATCGCGGACAACTTTACGAGCAGTACTTC. Protein sequence: CASSIDRGQLYEQYF. Combining the CDR3 with reference TRBV19 and TRBJ2-7 gives the whole variable domain DGGITQSPKYLFRKEGQNVTLSCEQNLNHDAMYWYRQDPGQGLRLIYYSQIVNDFQKGDIAEGYSVSREKKESFPLTVTSAQKNPTAFYLCASSIDRGQLYEQYFGPGTRLTVT.

The chain has TRBV3-1 (or the pseudogene TRBV3-2) and TRBJ2-7, with TRBD2 matching over 8 bases. The germline gives CDR1 LGHDT, CDR2 YNNKEL (reference sequence). V lost 0 bases, J lost 4 bases, and 14 bases stayed unmatched. The CDR3 is made up of 18 amino acids. CDR3 bases: TGTGCCAGCAGCCAAGAGGTGGCTACTCGGCGGGGGGTTTACGAGCAGTACTTC. Translating it yields CASSQEVATRRGVYEQYF.

This chain joins TRBV5-4 and TRBJ1-4; 9 positions match TRBD1. Per germline, CDR1 SGHNT and CDR2 YYREEE (reference sequence). The CDR3 runs to 15 residues. Unmatched junction bases numbered 0, after V lost 1 base and J lost 2 bases. The CDR3 protein is CASSLTGGTNEKLFF. CDR3 bases: TGTGCCAGCAGCTTGACAGGGGGCACTAATGAAAAACTGTTTTTT.

The CDR3 here is CASSPRLGSTGELFF. The CDR3 region has the DNA TGTGCCAGCAGCCCGCGGTTGGGGAGCACCGGGGAGCTGTTTTTT. This chain connects TRBV7-3 to TRBJ2-2; D is possibly TRBD2 (5 bases). The V and J ends lost 5 bases and 4 bases respectively, with 14 bases between them. The CDR3 contains 15 residues. Per the germline V gene, CDR1 is SGHTA and CDR2 is FQGTGA.

Here the CDR3 reads CASSIVSAGDQPQHF. In DNA, the CDR3 is TGTGCCAGTAGTATAGTATCGGCAGGGGACCAGCCCCAGCATTTT. The V and J genes are TRBV19 and TRBJ1-5, with D perhaps matching TRBD1 (6 bases). Germline V lookup: CDR1 LNHDA, CDR2 SQIVND (reference sequence). Trimming shortened V by 1 base and J by 7 bases, and 14 bases separated the two germline ends. This CDR3 has 15 residues.

V and J are TRBV9 and TRBJ1-6; 7 positions match TRBD1. V shed 3 bases and J 10 bases; nucleotides not matched to a gene: 13. The CDR3 extends over 16 amino acids. Germline values: CDR1 SGDLS, CDR2 YYNGEE. The chain's CDR3 is CASSAFVTGVNSPLHF. The CDR3 bases are TGTGCCAGCAGCGCCTTCGTAACAGGGGTTAACTCACCCCTCCACTTT.

The chain carries TRBV28 and TRBJ2-1; 9 bases are a match to TRBD2. Germline CDR1 is MDHEN and CDR2 is SYDVKM. The CDR3 spans 14 residues. V shed 8 bases, J shed 7 bases, and the junction held 9 bases outside the gene matches. CDR3 loop: CASSWRGGRNEQFF. CDR3 coding DNA: TGTGCCAGCTCATGGCGGGGGGGGCGGAATGAGCAGTTCTTC.

DNA of the CDR3: TGTGCCAGCAGCTTGTCCCCAGGGGCCAATCAGCCCCAGCATTTT. This translates into CASSLSPGANQPQHF. The V and J genes are TRBV5-5 and TRBJ1-5, with D perhaps matching TRBD1 (6 bases). Germline V gene lookup returns CDR1 SGHKS and CDR2 YYEKEE (reference sequence). Trimming left V 1 base short and J 3 bases short, with 11 bases between. The length of the CDR3 is 15 residues.

This clone has just a few counts. The chain joins TRBV5-4 to TRBJ2-1; D might be TRBD1 (6 bases). This CDR3 has 15 amino acids. V was shortened by 0 bases and J by 4 bases, with 11 bases between the two germline ends. In germline, CDR1 is SGHNT, CDR2 YYREEE (reference sequence). CDR3 nucleotides: TGTGCCAGCAGCTTGGATATCGGGACATACAATGAGCAGTTCTTC. Residues: CASSLDIGTYNEQFF.

This clone appeared a few times. The rearrangement uses TRBV7-9 and TRBJ1-4; D is perhaps TRBD1 (5 bases). CDR1 and CDR2 (germline): SEHNR, FQNEAQ (reference sequence). Trimming took 5 bases from V and 3 from J, leaving 10 bases between them. The CDR3 extends over 14 amino acids. The CDR3 is CASSRDLANEKLFF. In nucleotides, the CDR3 is TGTGCCAGCAGCCGGGACTTGGCTAATGAAAAACTGTTTTTT.

This chain uses TRBV6-6 with TRBJ2-7; weak D call: TRBD2 (5 bases). CDR3 length equals 14 residues. The germline V gene has CDR1 MNHNY and CDR2 SVGAGI (reference sequence). Trimming removed 5 bases from V and 2 bases from J, with 13 bases in between. CDR3 sequence (DNA): TGTGCCAGCAGTCGAGGGCAGACTACCTACGAGCAGTACTTC. Amino acid sequence: CASSRGQTTYEQYF.